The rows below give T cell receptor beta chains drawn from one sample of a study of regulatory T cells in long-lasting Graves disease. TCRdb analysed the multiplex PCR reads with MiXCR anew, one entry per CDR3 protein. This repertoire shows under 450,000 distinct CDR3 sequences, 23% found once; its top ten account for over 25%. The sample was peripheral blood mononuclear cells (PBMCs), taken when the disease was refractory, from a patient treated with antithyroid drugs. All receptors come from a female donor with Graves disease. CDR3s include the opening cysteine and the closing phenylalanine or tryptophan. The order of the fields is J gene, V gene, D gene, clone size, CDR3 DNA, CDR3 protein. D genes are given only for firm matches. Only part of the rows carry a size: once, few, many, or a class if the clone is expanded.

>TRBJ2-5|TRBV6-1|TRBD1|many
TGTGCCAGCAAAGGGGGCGCAGAGACCCAGTACTTC
CASKGGAETQYF
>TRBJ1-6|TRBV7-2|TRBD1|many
TGTGCCAGCAGCGGAGGGGGATGGGCAGGGGGTTCACCCCTCCACTTT
CASSGGGWAGGSPLHF
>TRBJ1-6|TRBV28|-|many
TGTGCCAGCAGTCAAACCCTGAGCTCCTATAATTCACCCCTCCACTTT
CASSQTLSSYNSPLHF
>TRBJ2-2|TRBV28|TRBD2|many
TGTGCCAGCAGCCCCTGGCGGGAGGGGACCGGGGAGCTGTTTTTT
CASSPWREGTGELFF
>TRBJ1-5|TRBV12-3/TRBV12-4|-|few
TGTGCCAGCAGTTTACGTGAGGTCAATCAGCCCCAGCATTTT
CASSLREVNQPQHF
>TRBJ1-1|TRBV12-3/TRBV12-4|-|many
TGTGCCAGCAGTTTTCAGGGGATGGCTGAAGCTTTCTTT
CASSFQGMAEAFF
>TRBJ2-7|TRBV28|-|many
TGTGCCAGCGCGTCAGGTAGCGAGCAGTACTTC
CASASGSEQYF
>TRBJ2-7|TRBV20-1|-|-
TGCAGTGCTAGAGATCCGCAGGAGGACACGAGGGAGTACTTC
CSARDPQEDTREYF
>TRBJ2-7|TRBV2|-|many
TGTGCCAGCAGCTCCGGGCGGAGGGTCTCCTACGAGCAGTACTTC
CASSSGRRVSYEQYF
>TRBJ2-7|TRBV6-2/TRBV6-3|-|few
TGTGCCAGCAGTTACTCAAAGGGATCCGACGAGCAGTACTTC
CASSYSKGSDEQYF
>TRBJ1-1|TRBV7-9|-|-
TGTGCCACGAGGGCAGGGAACACTGAAGCTTTCTTT
CATRAGNTEAFF
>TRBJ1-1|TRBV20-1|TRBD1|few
TGCAGTGCCACCACCCCGACAGGGTTAAACACTGAAGCTTTCTTT
CSATTPTGLNTEAFF
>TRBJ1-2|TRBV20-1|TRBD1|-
TGCAGTGCGGATCGAACCGGGACAGGGGCCTATGGCTACACCTTC
CSADRTGTGAYGYTF
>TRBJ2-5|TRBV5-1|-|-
TGCGCCAGCAGCTTGGAGGGCAGGGAAGAGACCCAGTACTTC
CASSLEGREETQYF
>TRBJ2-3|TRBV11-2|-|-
TGTGCCAGCAGCTTAGATCCCGTGATAGTAGCGACAGATACGCAGTATTTT
CASSLDPVIVATDTQYF
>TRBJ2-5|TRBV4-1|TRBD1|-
TGCGCCAGCAGCCGGTCAGGGGGAGAGGAGACCCAGTACTTC
CASSRSGGEETQYF
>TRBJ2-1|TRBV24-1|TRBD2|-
TGTGCCACCAGGGCAGCCGGACTAGCGGGAGGCAATGAGCAGTTCTTC
CATRAAGLAGGNEQFF
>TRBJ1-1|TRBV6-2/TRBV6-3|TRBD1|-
TGTGCCAGCAGAGACAGGGGGTGGGACACTGAAGCTTTCTTT
CASRDRGWDTEAFF
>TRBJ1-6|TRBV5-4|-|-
TGTGCCAGCAGCTCGGGCAGTGGTTATAATTCACCCCTCCACTTT
CASSSGSGYNSPLHF
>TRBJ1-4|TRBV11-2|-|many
TGTGCCAGCAGCTTCCGAGCAGAAAAACTGTTTTTT
CASSFRAEKLFF
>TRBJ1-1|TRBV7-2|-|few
TGTGCCAGCAGCGACGACCGAAAATTGAACACTGAAGCTTTCTTT
CASSDDRKLNTEAFF
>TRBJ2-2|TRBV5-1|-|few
TGTGCCAGCAGCTTGTCCGGGTATCTTCACGGGGAGCTGTTTTTT
CASSLSGYLHGELFF
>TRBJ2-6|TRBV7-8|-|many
TGTGCCAGCCCCAGACAGGCTGGGGCCAACGTCCTGACTTTC
CASPRQAGANVLTF
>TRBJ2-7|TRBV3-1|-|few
TGTGCCAGCAGCCACAGTCGCGCCTACGAGCAGTACTTC
CASSHSRAYEQYF
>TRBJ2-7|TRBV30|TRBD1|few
TGTGCCTGGACCAGGATTGACAGGGGAGGCTACGAGCAGTACTTC
CAWTRIDRGGYEQYF
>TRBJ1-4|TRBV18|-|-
TGTGCCAGCTCACCGGGACCGAATGAAAAACTGTTTTTT
CASSPGPNEKLFF
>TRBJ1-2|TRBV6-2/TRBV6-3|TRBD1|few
TGTGCCAGCAGTTACAACAGGGGTTTTGGCTACACCTTC
CASSYNRGFGYTF
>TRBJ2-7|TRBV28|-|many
TGTGCCAGCAGTTTATTAGGGCCAGGGCAGTACTTC
CASSLLGPGQYF